A selection of T cell receptor beta chains follows, all from one sample in a study of graft-versus-host responses after intestinal transplantation. Assay used: immunoSEQ multiplex PCR; TCRdb lists only in-frame clones, some missing. The table records nearly 110,000 clones, approximately 86% of them present only once. Antigens for these TCRs are unknown. Here the sequenced sample was unstimulated CD4+ T cells sorted from spleen or lymph node cells, taken before transplant. The receptors come from a human donor who was the organ donor for an intestinal transplant. Both conserved end residues are part of each CDR3. The D gene is left open where the match is weak. Size is stated for part of the rows, as once, few or many counts, or as a class when the clone is expanded.

TRBV5-1,TRBJ2-5,NA,NA,CASSLGRETQYF,TGCGCCAGCAGCTTGGGTCGGGAGACCCAGTACTTC
TRBV11-2,TRBJ2-4,TRBD1,NA,CASSGRDRGVAKNIQYF,TGTGCCAGCAGCGGCCGGGACAGGGGGGTAGCCAAAAACATTCAGTACTTC
TRBV15,TRBJ1-5,NA,NA,CATSRDKTFPQHF,TGTGCCACCAGCAGAGATAAGACGTTTCCCCAGCATTTT
TRBV7-6,TRBJ2-1,NA,NA,CASTLNSQGVEQFF,TGTGCCAGCACCCTCAATAGCCAAGGGGTTGAGCAGTTCTTC
TRBV10-2,TRBJ1-3,TRBD1,NA,CASSESISVRGLSGNTIYF,TGCGCCAGCAGTGAGTCGATAAGTGTCAGGGGGCTATCTGGAAACACCATATATTTT
TRBV7-3,TRBJ2-7,TRBD2,NA,CASSYRDYSYEQYF,TGTGCCAGCAGCTACCGGGACTACTCCTACGAGCAGTACTTC
TRBV12-5,TRBJ2-2,TRBD2,NA,CASGLASGNTGELFF,TGTGCTAGTGGTTTGGCTAGCGGGAACACCGGGGAGCTGTTTTTT
TRBV7-2,TRBJ1-2,TRBD1,NA,CASSLGGQGGNYGYTF,TGTGCCAGCAGCTTAGGGGGACAGGGTGGGAACTATGGCTACACCTTC
TRBV7-6,TRBJ1-4,NA,NA,CASSGSTGRIGEKLFF,TGTGCCAGCAGCGGCTCGACAGGCCGGATTGGTGAAAAACTGTTTTTT
TRBV15,TRBJ1-1,NA,NA,CATSRDAPGRSNTEAFF,TGTGCCACCAGCAGAGATGCCCCGGGACGGTCGAACACTGAAGCTTTCTTT
TRBV7-9,TRBJ1-2,TRBD1,NA,CASSPGQFANYGYTF,TGTGCCAGCAGTCCGGGACAGTTTGCTAACTATGGCTACACCTTC
TRBV7-2,TRBJ2-3,NA,once,CASSLIRDTQYF,TGTGCCAGCAGCTTAATTCGGGATACGCAGTATTTT
TRBV10-2,TRBJ2-5,TRBD1,NA,CASKGPSDRGKETQYF,TGCGCCAGCAAAGGCCCATCCGACAGGGGGAAAGAGACCCAGTACTTC
TRBV5-1,TRBJ2-2,TRBD2,NA,CASSPGLAGVLGELFF,TGCGCCAGCAGCCCCGGACTAGCGGGAGTTCTCGGGGAGCTGTTTTTT
TRBV7-7,TRBJ1-5,NA,NA,CASSPHPVNSNQPQHF,TGTGCTAGCAGCCCTCATCCTGTAAATAGCAATCAGCCCCAGCATTTT
TRBV6-1,TRBJ1-5,TRBD1,NA,CASKPDRGGSQPQHF,TGTGCCAGCAAACCCGACAGGGGCGGTAGTCAGCCCCAGCATTTT
TRBV5-4,TRBJ2-2,NA,once,CASSLDYTGELFF,TGTGCCAGCAGCTTGGATTACACCGGGGAGCTGTTTTTT
TRBV6-1,TRBJ2-4,NA,NA,CASSADQWGRNIQYF,TGTGCCAGCAGTGCAGACCAGTGGGGGAGGAACATTCAGTACTTC
TRBV6-5,TRBJ1-1,NA,NA,CASSYQGGACTEAFF,TGTGCCAGCAGTTACCAAGGGGGAGCGTGCACTGAAGCTTTCTTT
TRBV18,TRBJ1-3,NA,NA,CASSPSRGSGNTIYF,TGTGCCAGCTCACCCTCCAGGGGCTCTGGAAACACCATATATTTT
TRBV27,TRBJ1-6,TRBD1,NA,CASSFHRGLNSPLHF,TGTGCCAGCAGTTTCCACAGGGGCCTAAATTCACCCCTCCACTTT
TRBV4-1,TRBJ2-3,NA,NA,CASSRLNTDTQYF,TGCGCCAGCAGCCGACTGAACACAGATACGCAGTATTTT
TRBV7-2,TRBJ1-2,NA,NA,CASSLAGVYGYTF,TGTGCCAGCAGCTTAGCCGGAGTCTATGGCTACACCTTC
TRBV2,TRBJ2-5,NA,NA,CASRGPGTGAETQYF,TGTGCCAGCAGGGGGCCGGGAACCGGGGCAGAGACCCAGTACTTC
TRBV15,TRBJ1-3,NA,once,CATSVRGLGASGNTIYF,TGTGCCACCAGCGTACGGGGGCTAGGGGCCTCTGGAAACACCATATATTTT
TRBV29-1,TRBJ2-7,NA,once,CSVVMYEQYF,TGCAGCGTTGTAATGTACGAGCAGTACTTC
TRBV6-6,TRBJ2-7,NA,NA,CASSTSGTYEQYF,TGTGCCAGCAGTACCTCCGGGACCTACGAGCAGTACTTC
TRBV19,TRBJ1-5,NA,NA,CASKVGRVHQPQHF,TGTGCCAGTAAGGTGGGCAGGGTTCATCAGCCCCAGCACTTT
TRBV7-2,TRBJ1-1,NA,once,CASSLQGNTEAFF,TGTGCCAGCAGCTTACAGGGGAACACTGAAGCTTTCTTT
TRBV6-1,TRBJ1-4,NA,NA,CASSHLNEKLLF,TGTGCCAGCAGTCACTTAAATGAAAAACTGCTTTTT
TRBV9,TRBJ2-6,NA,NA,CASSAQSLIGRTGANVLTF,TGTGCCAGCAGCGCCCAAAGCCTTATTGGACGGACTGGGGCCAACGTCCTGACTTTC
TRBV5-4,TRBJ2-3,TRBD2,NA,CASSSLAGSTDTQYF,TGTGCCAGCAGCTCACTAGCGGGGAGCACAGATACGCAGTATTTT
TRBV10-1,TRBJ2-1,TRBD2,NA,CASSEGLAGVGEQFF,TGCGCCAGCAGTGAGGGGCTAGCGGGGGTCGGTGAGCAGTTCTTC
TRBV2,TRBJ1-2,NA,NA,CASSESPVNGYTF,TGTGCCAGCAGTGAATCTCCAGTAAACGGCTACACCTTC
TRBV28,TRBJ1-1,NA,once,CASMKGGRNTEAFF,TGTGCTAGCATGAAGGGCGGCAGGAACACTGAAGCTTTCTTT
TRBV5-6,TRBJ2-1,TRBD2,NA,CASSVMAGGYNEQFF,TGTGCCAGCAGCGTTATGGCGGGAGGTTACAATGAGCAGTTCTTC
TRBV23-1,TRBJ2-7,TRBD2,NA,CASSQFEIGLAPYEQYF,TGCGCCAGCAGTCAATTTGAAATCGGACTAGCGCCCTACGAGCAGTACTTC
TRBV6-1,TRBJ1-6,NA,NA,CASSGDRASPLHF,TGTGCCAGCAGCGGAGACAGAGCGTCACCCCTCCACTTT
TRBV2,TRBJ2-7,TRBD1,NA,CASRGQRIYEQYF,TGTGCCAGCAGGGGACAGAGAATCTACGAGCAGTACTTC
TRBV5-1,TRBJ2-3,TRBD2,NA,CASSLEGLAVSTDTQYF,TGCGCCAGCAGCTTGGAGGGACTAGCGGTGTCCACAGATACGCAGTATTTT
TRBV21-1,TRBJ2-3,NA,NA,CASSKTLAGAYYSTDTQYF,TGTGCCAGCAGCAAAACACTAGCGGGGGCCTACTATAGCACAGATACGCAGTATTTT
TRBV7-3,TRBJ2-2,TRBD1,NA,CASSLKRQGAGELFF,TGTGCCAGCAGCTTAAAGCGACAGGGCGCCGGGGAGCTGTTTTTT
TRBV7-3,TRBJ2-2,NA,NA,CASSLRGSNTGELFF,TGTGCCAGCAGTCTGAGAGGCTCGAACACCGGGGAGCTGTTTTTT
TRBV7-6,TRBJ1-2,TRBD1,NA,CASSLAGQGVDGYTF,TGTGCCAGCAGCTTGGCGGGACAGGGCGTTGACGGCTACACCTTC
TRBV6-4,TRBJ1-6,TRBD1,NA,CASSRTGTNNSPLHF,TGTGCCAGCTCAAGGACAGGGACGAATAATTCACCCCTCCACTTT
TRBV7-3,TRBJ2-1,TRBD2,NA,CASSASGASYNEQFF,TGTGCCAGCAGCGCAAGCGGGGCCTCCTACAATGAGCAGTTCTTC
TRBV7-3,TRBJ2-3,NA,NA,CASSFGQFPDTQYF,TGTGCCAGCAGCTTCGGACAGTTTCCCGATACGCAGTATTTT